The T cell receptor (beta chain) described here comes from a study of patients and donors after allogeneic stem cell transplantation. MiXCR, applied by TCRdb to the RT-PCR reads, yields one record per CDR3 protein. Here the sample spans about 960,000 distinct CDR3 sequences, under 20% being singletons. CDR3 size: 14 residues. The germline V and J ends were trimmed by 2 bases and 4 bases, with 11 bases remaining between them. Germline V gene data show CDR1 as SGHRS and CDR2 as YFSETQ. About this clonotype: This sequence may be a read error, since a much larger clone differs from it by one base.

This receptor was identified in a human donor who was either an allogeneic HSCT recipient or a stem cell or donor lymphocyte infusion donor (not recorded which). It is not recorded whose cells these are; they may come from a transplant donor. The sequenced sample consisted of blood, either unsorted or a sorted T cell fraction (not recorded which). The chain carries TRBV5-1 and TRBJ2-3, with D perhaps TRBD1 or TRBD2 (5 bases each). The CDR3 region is CASSFDGAPDTQYF. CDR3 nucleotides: TGCGCCAGCAGCTTTGACGGGGCCCCAGATACGCAGTATTTT.